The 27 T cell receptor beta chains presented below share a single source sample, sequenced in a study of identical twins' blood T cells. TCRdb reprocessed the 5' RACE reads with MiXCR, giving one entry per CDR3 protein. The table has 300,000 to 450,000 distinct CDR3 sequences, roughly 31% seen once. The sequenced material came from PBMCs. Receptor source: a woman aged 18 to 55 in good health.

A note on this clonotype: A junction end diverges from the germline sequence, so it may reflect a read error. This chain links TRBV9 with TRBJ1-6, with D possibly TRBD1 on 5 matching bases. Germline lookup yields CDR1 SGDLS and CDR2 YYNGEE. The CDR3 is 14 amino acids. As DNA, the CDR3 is TGTGGCAGCAGCGTAGACAGCAGTCGCTCACCCCTCCACTTT. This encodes CGSSVDSSRSPLHF.

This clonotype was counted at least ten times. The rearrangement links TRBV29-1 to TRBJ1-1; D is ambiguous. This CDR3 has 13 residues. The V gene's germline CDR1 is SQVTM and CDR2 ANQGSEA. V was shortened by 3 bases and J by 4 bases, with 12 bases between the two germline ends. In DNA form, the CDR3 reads TGCAGCGTTGAGGCCGGACCGGGCACTGAAGCTTTCTTT. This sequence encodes CSVEAGPGTEAFF.

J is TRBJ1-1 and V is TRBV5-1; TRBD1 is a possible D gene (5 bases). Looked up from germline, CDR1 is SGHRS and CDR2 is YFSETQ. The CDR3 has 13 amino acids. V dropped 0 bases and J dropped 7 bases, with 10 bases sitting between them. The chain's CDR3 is CASSLDRGYEAFF. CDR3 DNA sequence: TGCGCCAGCAGCTTGGACCGGGGCTATGAAGCTTTCTTT.

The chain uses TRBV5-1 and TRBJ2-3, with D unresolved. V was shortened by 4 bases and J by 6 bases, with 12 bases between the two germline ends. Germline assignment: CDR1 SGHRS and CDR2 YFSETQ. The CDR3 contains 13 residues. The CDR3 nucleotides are TGCGCCAGCAGCCTTCAGATAGAGGATACGCAGTATTTT. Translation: CASSLQIEDTQYF. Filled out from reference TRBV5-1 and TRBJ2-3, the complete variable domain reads KAGVTQTPRYLIKTRGQQVTLSCSPISGHRSVSWYQQTPGQGLQFLFEYFSETQRNKGNFPGRFSGRQFSNSRSEMNVSTLELGDSALYLCASSLQIEDTQYFGPGTRLTVL.

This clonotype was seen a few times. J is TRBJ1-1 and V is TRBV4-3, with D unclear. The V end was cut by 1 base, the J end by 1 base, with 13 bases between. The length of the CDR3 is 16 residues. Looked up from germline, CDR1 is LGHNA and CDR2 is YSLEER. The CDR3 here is CASSQGQRMWNTEAFF. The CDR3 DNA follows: TGCGCCAGCAGCCAAGGTCAAAGGATGTGGAACACTGAAGCTTTCTTT.

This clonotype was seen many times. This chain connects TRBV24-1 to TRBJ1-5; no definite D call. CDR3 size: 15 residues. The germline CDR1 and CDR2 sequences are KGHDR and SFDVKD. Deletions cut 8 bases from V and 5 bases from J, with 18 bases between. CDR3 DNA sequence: TGTGCCACCATCCCCGGCAGGCTACACCATCAGCCCCAGCATTTT. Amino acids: CATIPGRLHHQPQHF.

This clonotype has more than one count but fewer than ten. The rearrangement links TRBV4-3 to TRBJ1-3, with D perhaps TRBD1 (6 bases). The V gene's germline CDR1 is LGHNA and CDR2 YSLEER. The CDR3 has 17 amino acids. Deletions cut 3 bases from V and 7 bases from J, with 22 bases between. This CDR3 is CASSHAPPGHRGNTIYF. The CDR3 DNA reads TGCGCCAGCAGCCATGCTCCGCCGGGACACCGAGGGAACACCATATATTTT.

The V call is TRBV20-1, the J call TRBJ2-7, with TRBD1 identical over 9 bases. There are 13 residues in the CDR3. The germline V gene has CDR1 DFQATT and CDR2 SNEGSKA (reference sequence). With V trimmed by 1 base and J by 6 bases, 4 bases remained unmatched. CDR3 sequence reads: CSARAGQGREQYF. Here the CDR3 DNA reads TGCAGTGCTAGAGCGGGACAGGGACGCGAGCAGTACTTC.

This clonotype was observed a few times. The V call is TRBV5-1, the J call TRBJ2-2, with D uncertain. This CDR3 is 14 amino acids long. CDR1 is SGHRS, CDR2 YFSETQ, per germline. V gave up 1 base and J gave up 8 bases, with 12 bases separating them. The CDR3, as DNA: TGCGCCAGCAGCTTGCTCCAACTTGCTGGGGAGCTGTTTTTT. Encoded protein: CASSLLQLAGELFF.

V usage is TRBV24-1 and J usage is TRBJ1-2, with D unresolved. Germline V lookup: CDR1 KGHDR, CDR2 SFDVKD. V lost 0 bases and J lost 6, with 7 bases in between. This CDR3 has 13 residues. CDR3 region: CATSDLNGHGYTF. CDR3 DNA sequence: TGTGCCACCAGTGATTTGAATGGGCATGGCTACACCTTC.

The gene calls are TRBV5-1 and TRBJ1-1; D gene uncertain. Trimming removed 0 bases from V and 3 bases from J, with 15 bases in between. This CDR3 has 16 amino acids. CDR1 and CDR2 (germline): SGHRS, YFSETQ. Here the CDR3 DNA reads TGCGCCAGCAGCTTGGGGATGTGGATTCAGGACACTGAAGCTTTCTTT. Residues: CASSLGMWIQDTEAFF.

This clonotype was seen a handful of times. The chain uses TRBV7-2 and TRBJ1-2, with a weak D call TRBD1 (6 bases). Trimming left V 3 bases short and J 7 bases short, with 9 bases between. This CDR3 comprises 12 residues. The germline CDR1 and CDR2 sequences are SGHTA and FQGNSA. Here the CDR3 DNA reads TGTGCCAGCAGCTTGGACAGCGCTGGCTACACCTTC. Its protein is CASSLDSAGYTF.

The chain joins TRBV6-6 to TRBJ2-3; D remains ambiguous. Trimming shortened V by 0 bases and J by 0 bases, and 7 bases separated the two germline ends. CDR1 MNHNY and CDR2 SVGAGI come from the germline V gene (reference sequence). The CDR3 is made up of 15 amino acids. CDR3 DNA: TGTGCCAGCAGTTACTCCCGCCCTAGCACAGATACGCAGTATTTT. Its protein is CASSYSRPSTDTQYF.

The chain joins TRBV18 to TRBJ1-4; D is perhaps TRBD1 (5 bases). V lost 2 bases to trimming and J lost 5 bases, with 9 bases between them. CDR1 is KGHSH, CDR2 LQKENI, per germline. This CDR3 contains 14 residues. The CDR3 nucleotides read TGTGCCAGCTCACCAGGACACCAGAATGAAAAACTGTTTTTT. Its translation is CASSPGHQNEKLFF.

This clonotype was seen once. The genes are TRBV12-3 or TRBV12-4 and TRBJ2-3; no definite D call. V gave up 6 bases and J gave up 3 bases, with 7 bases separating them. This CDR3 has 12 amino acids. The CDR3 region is CASRERTDTQYF. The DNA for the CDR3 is TGTGCCAGCAGAGAGAGAACAGATACGCAGTATTTT.

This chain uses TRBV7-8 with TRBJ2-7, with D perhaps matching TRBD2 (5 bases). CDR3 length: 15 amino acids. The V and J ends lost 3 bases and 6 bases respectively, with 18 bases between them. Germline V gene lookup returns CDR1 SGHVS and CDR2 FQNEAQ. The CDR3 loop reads CASSFAGIIAREQYF. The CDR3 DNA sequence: TGTGCCAGCAGCTTCGCCGGGATCATAGCGCGCGAGCAGTACTTC.

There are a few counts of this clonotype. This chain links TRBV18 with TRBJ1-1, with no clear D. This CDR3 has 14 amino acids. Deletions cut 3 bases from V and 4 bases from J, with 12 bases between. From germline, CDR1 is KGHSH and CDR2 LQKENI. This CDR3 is CASSPGPSGTEAFF. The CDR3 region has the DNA TGTGCCAGCTCACCGGGCCCTTCGGGCACTGAAGCTTTCTTT.

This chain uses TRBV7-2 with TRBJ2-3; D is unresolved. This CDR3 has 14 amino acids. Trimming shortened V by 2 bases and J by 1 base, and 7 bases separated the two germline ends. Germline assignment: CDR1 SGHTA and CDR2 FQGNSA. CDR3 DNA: TGTGCCAGCAGCTTATATCTTCGCACAGATACGCAGTATTTT. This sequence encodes CASSLYLRTDTQYF.

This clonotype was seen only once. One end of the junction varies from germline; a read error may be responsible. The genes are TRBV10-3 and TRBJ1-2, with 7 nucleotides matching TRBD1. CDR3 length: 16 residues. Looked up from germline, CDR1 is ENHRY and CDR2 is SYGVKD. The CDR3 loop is CAVSEDGTEYPYGYTF. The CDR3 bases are TGTGCCGTCAGTGAGGACGGGACAGAGTATCCCTATGGCTACACCTTC.

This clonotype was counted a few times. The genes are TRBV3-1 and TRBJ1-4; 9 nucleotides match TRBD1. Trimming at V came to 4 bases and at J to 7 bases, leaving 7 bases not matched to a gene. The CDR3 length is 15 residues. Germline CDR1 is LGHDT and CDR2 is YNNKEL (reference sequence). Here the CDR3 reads CASSPITGGLEKLFF. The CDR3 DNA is TGTGCCAGCAGCCCAATCACAGGGGGCCTTGAAAAACTGTTTTTT.

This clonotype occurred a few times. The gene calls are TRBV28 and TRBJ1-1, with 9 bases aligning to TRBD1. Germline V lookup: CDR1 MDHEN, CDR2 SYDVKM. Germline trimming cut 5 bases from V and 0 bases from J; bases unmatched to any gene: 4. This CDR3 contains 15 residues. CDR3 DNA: TGTGCCAGCAGTACCCGGGACAGGGTGAACACTGAAGCTTTCTTT. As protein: CASSTRDRVNTEAFF. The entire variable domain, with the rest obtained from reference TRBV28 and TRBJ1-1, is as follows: DVKVTQSSRYLVKRTGEKVFLECVQDMDHENMFWYRQDPGLGLRLIYFSYDVKMKEKGDIPEGYSVSREKKERFSLILESASTNQTSMYLCASSTRDRVNTEAFFGQGTRLTVV.

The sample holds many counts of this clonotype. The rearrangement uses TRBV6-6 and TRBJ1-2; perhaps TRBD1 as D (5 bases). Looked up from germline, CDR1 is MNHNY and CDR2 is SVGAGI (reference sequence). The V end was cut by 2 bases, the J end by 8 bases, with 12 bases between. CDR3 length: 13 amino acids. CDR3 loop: CASSYLAGHGYTF. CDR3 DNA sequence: TGTGCCAGCAGTTACCTTGCGGGGCACGGCTACACCTTC.

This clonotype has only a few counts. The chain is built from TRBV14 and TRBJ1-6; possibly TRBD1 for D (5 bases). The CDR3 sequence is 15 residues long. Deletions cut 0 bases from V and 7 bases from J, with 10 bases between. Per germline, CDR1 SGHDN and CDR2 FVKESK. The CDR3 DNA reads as TGTGCCAGCAGCCAAGACTTCGACAGCAATTCACCCCTCCACTTT. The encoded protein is CASSQDFDSNSPLHF.

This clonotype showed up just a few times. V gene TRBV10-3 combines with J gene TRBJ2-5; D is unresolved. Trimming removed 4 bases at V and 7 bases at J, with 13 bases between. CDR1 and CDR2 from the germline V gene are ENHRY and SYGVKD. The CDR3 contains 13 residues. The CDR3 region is CAISGTVSGTQYF. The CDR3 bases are TGTGCCATCAGTGGCACCGTCTCGGGGACCCAGTACTTC.

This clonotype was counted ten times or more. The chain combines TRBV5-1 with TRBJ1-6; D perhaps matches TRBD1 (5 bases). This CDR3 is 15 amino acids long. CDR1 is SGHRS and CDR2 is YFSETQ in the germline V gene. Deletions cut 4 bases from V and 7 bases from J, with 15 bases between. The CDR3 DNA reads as TGCGCCAGCAGCCCTGACAGTCCTAAGAATTCACCCCTCCACTTT. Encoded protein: CASSPDSPKNSPLHF.

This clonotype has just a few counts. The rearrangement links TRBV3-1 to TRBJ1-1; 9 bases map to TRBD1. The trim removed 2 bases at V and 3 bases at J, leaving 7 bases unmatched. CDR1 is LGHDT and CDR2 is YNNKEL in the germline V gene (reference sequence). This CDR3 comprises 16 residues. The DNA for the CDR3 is TGTGCCAGCAGCCAATTTTCGACAGGGGGGGACACTGAAGCTTTCTTT. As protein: CASSQFSTGGDTEAFF.

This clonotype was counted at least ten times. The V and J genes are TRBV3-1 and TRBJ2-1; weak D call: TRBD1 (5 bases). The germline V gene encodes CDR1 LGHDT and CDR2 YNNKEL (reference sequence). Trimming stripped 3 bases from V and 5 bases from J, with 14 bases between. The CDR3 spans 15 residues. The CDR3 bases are TGTGCCAGCAGCCATTTCAGGGCGACACACAATGAGCAGTTCTTC. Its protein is CASSHFRATHNEQFF.